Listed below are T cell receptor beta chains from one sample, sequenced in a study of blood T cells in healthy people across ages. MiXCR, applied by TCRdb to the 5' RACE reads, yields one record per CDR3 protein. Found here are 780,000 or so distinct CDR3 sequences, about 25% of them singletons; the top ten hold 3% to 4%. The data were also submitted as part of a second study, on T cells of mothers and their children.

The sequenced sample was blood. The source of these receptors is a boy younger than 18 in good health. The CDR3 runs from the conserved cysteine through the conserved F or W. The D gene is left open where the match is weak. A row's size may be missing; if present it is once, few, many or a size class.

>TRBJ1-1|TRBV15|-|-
TGTGCCACCAGCAGAGATAAGGGCACTGAAGCTTTCTTT
CATSRDKGTEAFF
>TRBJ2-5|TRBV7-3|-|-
TGTGCCAGCAGCTTTGGGGGAAGCGGGACCCAGTACTTC
CASSFGGSGTQYF
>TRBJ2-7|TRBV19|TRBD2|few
TGTGCCAGTTCTAATAGACTAGCGGGAGTCTGGGAGCAGTACTTC
CASSNRLAGVWEQYF
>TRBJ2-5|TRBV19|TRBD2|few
TGTGCCAGTAGCCGAACCAGCGGGGGGGCAGGAAAGACCCAGTACTTC
CASSRTSGGAGKTQYF
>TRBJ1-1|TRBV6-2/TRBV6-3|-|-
TGTGCCAGCAGTTACTCGATGCCGCGGAGGGCTGAAGCTTTCTTT
CASSYSMPRRAEAFF
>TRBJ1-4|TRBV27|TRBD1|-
TGTGCCAGCAGACGGGACAGGGGAACTAATGAAAAACTGTTTTTT
CASRRDRGTNEKLFF
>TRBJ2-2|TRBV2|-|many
TGTGCCAGCAGTGTAGCGGGGGAGCTGTTTTTT
CASSVAGELFF
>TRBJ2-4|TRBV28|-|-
TGTGCCAGCAGTTTATCGAGGAACATTCAGTACTTC
CASSLSRNIQYF
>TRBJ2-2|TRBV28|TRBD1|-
TGTGCCAGCAGTTTCGGACAGGGGAAGATGTTTTTT
CASSFGQGKMFF
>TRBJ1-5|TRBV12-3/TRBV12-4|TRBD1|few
TGTGCCAGCAGAGACAGGGGTTATGATCAGCCCCAGCATTTT
CASRDRGYDQPQHF
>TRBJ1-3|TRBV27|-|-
TGTGCCAGCAGGGGCCGGGACGGTGGAAACACCATATATTTT
CASRGRDGGNTIYF
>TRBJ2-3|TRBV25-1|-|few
TGTGCCAGCAGTGTAGGGACGGCGATTACAGATACGCAGTATTTT
CASSVGTAITDTQYF
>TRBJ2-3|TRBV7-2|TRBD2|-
TGTGCCAGCAGCTTACAGTCCCCGGGACTAGCCCCAGATACGCAGTATTTT
CASSLQSPGLAPDTQYF
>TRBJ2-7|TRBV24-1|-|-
TGTGCCACCAGTGATCCGGCAGGGGCAGGGGTTGAGCAGTACTTC
CATSDPAGAGVEQYF
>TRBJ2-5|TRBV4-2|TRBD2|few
TGTGCCAGCAGCCAATCCGGGACTAGCGGCGGAGCGCTCTTC
CASSQSGTSGGALF
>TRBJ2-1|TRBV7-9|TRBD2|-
TGTGCCAGCAGCCCCCGCGGGACTAGCGGGGGGGAACGGTACAATGAGCAGTTCTTC
CASSPRGTSGGERYNEQFF
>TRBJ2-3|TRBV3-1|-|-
TGTGCCAGCAGCCAAGTAGGGTCTCGCACAGATACGCAGTATTTT
CASSQVGSRTDTQYF
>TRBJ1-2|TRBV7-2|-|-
TGTGCCAGCAGCTTCCCGACAGGAAACTATGGCTACACCTTC
CASSFPTGNYGYTF
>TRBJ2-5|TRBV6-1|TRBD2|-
TGTGCCAGCAGTGAAGCGGCGGGGGGGATGGAGACCCAGTACTTC
CASSEAAGGMETQYF
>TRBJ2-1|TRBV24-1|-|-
TGTGCCACCAGTGGATACAATGAGCAGTTCTTC
CATSGYNEQFF
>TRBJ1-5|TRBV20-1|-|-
TGCAGTGCTAGTAGGCCAGGGTGGGGCAATCAGCCCCAGCATTTT
CSASRPGWGNQPQHF
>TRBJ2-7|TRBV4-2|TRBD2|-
TGTGCCAGCAGCCCCGGGACTAGCGGGCGAACCTACGAGCAGTACTTC
CASSPGTSGRTYEQYF